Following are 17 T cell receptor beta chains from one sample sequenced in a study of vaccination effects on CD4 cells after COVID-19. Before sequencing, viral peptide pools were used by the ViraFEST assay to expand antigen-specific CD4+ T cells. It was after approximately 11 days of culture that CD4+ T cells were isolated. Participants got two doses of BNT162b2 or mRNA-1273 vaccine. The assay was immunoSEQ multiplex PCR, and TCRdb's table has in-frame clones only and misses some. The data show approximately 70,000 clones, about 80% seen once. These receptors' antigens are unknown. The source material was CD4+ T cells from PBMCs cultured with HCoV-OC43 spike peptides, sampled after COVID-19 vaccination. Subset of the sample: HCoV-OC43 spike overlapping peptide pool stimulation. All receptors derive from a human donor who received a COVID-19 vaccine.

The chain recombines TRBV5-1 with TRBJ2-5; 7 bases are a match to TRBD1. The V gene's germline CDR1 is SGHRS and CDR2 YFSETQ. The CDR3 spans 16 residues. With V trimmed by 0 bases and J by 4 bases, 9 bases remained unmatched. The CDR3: CASSLVATGVRETQYF. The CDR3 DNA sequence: TGCGCCAGCAGCTTGGTGGCTACAGGGGTGCGAGAGACCCAGTACTTC. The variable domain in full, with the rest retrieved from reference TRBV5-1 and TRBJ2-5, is KAGVTQTPRYLIKTRGQQVTLSCSPISGHRSVSWYQQTPGQGLQFLFEYFSETQRNKGNFPGRFSGRQFSNSRSEMNVSTLELGDSALYLCASSLVATGVRETQYFGPGTRLLVL.

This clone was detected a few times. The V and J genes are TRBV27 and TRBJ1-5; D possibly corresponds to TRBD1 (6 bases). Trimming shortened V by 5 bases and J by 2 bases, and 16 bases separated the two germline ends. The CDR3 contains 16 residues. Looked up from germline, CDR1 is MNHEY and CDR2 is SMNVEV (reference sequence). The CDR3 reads CASSPTGRGGNQPQHF. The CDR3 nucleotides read TGTGCCAGCAGTCCGACAGGACGGGGTGGCAATCAGCCCCAGCATTTT.

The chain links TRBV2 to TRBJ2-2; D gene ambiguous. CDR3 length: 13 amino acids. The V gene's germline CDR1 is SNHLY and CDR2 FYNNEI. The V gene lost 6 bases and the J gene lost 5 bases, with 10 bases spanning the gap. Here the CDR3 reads CASRRDLTGELFF. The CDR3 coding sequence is TGTGCCAGCAGACGCGATTTAACCGGGGAGCTGTTTTTT.

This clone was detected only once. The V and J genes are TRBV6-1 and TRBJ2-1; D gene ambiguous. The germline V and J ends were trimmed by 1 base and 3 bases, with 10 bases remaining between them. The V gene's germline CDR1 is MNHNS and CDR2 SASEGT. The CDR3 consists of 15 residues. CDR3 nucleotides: TGTGCCAGCAGTGAAGGCCTGGGCTTCTACAATGAGCAGTTCTTC. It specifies CASSEGLGFYNEQFF.

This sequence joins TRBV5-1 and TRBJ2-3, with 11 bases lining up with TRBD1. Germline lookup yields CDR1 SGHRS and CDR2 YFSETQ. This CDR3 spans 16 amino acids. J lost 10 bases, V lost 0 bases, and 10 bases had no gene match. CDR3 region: CASSLVGQGAFTPQYF. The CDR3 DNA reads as TGCGCCAGCAGCTTGGTTGGACAGGGGGCTTTCACTCCGCAGTATTTT. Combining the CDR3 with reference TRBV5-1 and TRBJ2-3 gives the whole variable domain KAGVTQTPRYLIKTRGQQVTLSCSPISGHRSVSWYQQTPGQGLQFLFEYFSETQRNKGNFPGRFSGRQFSNSRSEMNVSTLELGDSALYLCASSLVGQGAFTPQYFGPGTRLTVL.

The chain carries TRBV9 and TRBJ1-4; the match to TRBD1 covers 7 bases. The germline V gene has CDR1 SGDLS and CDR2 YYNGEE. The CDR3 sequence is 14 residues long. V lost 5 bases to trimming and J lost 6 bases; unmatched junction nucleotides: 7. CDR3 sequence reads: CASSRTGAYEKLFF. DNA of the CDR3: TGTGCCAGCAGTCGTACAGGGGCGTATGAAAAACTGTTTTTT.

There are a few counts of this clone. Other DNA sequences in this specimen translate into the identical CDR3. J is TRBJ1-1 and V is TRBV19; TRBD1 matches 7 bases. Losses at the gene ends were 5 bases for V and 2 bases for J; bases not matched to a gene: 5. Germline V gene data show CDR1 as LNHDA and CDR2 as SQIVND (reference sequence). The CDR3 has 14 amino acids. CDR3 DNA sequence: TGTGCCAGTAGTTCGCGACAGGGCAACACTGAAGCTTTCTTT. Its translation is CASSSRQGNTEAFF.

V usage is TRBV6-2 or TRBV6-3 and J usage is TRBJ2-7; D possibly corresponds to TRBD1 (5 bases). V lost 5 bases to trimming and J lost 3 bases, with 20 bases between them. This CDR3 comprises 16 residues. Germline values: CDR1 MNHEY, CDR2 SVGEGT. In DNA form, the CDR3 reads TGTGCCAGCAGTGACACAGAAGGACGACAGAACTACGAGCAGTACGTC. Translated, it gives CASSDTEGRQNYEQYV.

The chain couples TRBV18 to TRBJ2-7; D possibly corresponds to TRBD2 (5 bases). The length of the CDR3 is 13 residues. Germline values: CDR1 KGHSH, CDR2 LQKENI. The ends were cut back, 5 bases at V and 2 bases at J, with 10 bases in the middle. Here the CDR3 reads CASSEGTTYEQYV. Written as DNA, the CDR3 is TGTGCCAGCTCAGAGGGTACGACCTACGAGCAGTACGTC.

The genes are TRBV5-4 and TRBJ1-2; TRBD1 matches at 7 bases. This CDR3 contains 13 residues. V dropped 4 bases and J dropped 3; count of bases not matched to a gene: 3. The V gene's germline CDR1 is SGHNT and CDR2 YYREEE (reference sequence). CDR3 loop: CASSKGADYGYTF. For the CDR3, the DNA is TGTGCCAGCAGCAAGGGGGCGGACTATGGCTACACCTTC.

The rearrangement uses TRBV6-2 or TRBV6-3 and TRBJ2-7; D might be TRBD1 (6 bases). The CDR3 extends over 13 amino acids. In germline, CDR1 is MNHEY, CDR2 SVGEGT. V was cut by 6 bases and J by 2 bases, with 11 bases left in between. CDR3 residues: CASSRDNPYEQYV. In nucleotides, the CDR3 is TGTGCCAGCAGCCGGGACAACCCCTACGAGCAGTACGTC.

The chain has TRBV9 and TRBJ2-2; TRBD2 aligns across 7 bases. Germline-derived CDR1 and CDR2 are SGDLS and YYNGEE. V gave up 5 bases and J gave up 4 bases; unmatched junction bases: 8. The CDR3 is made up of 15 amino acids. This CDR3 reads CASRAGLAVTGELFF. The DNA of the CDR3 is TGTGCCAGCAGGGCGGGGCTAGCGGTCACCGGGGAGCTGTTTTTT.

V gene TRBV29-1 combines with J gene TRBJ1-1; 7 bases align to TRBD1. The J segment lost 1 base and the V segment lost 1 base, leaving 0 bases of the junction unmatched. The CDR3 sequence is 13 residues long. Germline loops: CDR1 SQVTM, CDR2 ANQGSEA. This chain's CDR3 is CSVEGTGNTEAFF. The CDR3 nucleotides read TGCAGCGTTGAAGGGACAGGGAACACTGAAGCTTTCTTT. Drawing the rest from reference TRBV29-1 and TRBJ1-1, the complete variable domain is SAVISQKPSRDICQRGTSLTIQCQVDSQVTMMFWYRQQPGQSLTLIATANQGSEATYESGFVIDKFPISRPNLTFSTLTVSNMSPEDSSIYLCSVEGTGNTEAFFGQGTRLTVV.

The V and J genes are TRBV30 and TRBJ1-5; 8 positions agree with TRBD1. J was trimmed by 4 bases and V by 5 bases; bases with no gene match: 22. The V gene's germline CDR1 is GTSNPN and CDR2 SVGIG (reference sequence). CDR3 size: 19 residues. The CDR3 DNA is TGTGCCTGGTCCCGACGGCCCGGCAGGGGGCATGAATGGAATCAGCCCCAGCATTTT. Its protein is CAWSRRPGRGHEWNQPQHF.

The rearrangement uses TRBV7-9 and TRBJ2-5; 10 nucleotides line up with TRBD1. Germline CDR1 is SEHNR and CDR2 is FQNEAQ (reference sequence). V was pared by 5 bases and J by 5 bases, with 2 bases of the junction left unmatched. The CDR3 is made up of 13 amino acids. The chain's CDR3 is CASSPGQGETQYF. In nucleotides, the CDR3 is TGTGCCAGCAGCCCGGGACAGGGGGAGACCCAGTACTTC.

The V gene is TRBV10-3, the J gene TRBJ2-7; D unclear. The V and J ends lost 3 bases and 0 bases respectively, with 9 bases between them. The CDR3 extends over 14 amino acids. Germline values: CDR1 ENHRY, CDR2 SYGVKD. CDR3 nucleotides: TGTGCCATCAGTGACGCACCGAGCTCCTACGAGCAGTACGTC. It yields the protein CAISDAPSSYEQYV.

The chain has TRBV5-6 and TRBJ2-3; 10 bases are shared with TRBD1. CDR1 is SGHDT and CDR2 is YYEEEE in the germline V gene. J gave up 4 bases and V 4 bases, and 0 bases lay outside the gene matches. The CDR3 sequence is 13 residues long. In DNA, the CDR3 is TGTGCCAGCAGCGGGACAGGGGCAGATACGCAGTATTTT. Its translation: CASSGTGADTQYF.